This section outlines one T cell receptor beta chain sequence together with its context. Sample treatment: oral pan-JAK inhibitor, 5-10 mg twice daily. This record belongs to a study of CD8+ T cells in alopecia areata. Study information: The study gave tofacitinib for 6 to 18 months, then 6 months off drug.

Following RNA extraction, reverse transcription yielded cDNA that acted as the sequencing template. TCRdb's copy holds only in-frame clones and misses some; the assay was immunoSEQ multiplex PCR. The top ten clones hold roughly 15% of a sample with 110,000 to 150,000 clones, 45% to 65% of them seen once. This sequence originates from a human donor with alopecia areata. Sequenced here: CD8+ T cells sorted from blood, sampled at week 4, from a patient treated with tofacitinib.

CDR3 loop: CASSLAVAVNTEAFF. The CDR3 DNA reads TGTGCCAGCAGCTTGGCGGTGGCAGTAAACACTGAAGCTTTCTTT. This chain links TRBV5-4 with TRBJ1-1; no firm D call. Trimming pared 0 bases from V and 2 bases from J, leaving 11 bases between. The CDR3 sequence is 15 residues long. Germline assignment: CDR1 SGHNT and CDR2 YYREEE (reference sequence).